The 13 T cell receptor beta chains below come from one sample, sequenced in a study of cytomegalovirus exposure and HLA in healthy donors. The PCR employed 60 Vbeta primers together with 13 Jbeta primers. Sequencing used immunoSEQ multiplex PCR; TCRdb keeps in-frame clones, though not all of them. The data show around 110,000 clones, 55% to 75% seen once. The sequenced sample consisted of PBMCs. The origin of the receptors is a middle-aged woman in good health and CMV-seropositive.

CDR3 sequence (DNA): TGTGCCTGGACCCAGCGGGAAGGAGATACGCAGTATTTT. This gives the protein CAWTQREGDTQYF. V usage is TRBV30 and J usage is TRBJ2-3; 7 nucleotides agree with TRBD2. After removal of 4 bases from V and 5 bases from J, the junction contained 6 bases not matched to a gene. Per germline, CDR1 GTSNPN and CDR2 SVGIG (reference sequence). CDR3 size: 13 residues.

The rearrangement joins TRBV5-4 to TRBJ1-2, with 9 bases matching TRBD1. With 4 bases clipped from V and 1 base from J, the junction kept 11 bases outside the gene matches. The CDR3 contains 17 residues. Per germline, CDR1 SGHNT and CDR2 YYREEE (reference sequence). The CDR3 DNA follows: TGTGCCAGCAGCCCGCAGTGGACAGGGGAGGTTAACTATGGCTACACCTTC. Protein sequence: CASSPQWTGEVNYGYTF.

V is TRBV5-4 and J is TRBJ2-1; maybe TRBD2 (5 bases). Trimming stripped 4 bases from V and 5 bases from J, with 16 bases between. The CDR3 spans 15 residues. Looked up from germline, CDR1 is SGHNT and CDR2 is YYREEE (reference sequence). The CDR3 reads CASSLDTSPHNEQFF. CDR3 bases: TGTGCCAGCAGCCTGGATACTAGTCCGCACAATGAGCAGTTCTTC.

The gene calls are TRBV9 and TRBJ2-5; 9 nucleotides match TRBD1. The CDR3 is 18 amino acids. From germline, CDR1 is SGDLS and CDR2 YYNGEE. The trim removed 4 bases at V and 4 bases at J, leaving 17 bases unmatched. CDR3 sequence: CASSPGDRVGVPRETQYF. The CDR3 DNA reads TGTGCCAGCAGCCCCGGGGACAGGGTAGGGGTTCCTCGAGAGACCCAGTACTTC.

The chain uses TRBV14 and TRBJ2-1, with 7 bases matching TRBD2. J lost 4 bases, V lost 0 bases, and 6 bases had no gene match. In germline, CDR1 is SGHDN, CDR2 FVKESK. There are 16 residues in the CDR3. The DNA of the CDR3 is TGTGCCAGCAGCCAAGATAAGTCTAGCGGATACAATGAGCAGTTCTTC. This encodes CASSQDKSSGYNEQFF.

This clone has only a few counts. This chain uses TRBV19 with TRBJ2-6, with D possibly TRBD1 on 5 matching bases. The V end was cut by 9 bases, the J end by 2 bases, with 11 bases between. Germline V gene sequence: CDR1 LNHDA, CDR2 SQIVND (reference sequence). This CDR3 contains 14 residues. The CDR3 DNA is TGTGCCAGCTTACAGGCAACTGGGGCCAACGTCCTGACTTTC. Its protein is CASLQATGANVLTF.

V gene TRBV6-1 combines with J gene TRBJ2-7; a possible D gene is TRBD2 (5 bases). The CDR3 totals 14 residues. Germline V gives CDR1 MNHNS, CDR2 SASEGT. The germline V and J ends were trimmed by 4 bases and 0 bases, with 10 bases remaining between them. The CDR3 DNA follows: TGTGCCAGCAGTGTCCAGCGGAGCTCCTACGAGCAGTACTTC. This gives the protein CASSVQRSSYEQYF.

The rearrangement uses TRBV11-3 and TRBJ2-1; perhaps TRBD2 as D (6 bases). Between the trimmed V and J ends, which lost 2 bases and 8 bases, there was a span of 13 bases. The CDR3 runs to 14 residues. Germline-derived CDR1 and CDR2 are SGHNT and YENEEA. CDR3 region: CASSLPGENYEQFF. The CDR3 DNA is TGTGCCAGCAGCTTACCGGGAGAAAACTATGAGCAGTTCTTC.

The CDR3 nucleotides are TGTGCCAGCACCAACCCCGCAGGGGGCACCGGGGAGCTGTTTTTT. Encoded protein: CASTNPAGGTGELFF. J is TRBJ2-2 and V is TRBV9, with TRBD1 matching over 7 bases. J lost 4 bases, V lost 6 bases, and 9 bases had no gene match. Looked up from germline, CDR1 is SGDLS and CDR2 is YYNGEE. The CDR3 length is 15 residues.

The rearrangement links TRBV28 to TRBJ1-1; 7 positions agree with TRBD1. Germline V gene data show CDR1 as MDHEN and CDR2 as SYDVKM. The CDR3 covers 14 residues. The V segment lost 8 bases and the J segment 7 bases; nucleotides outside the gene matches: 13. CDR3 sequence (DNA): TGTGCCAGCGGAATCTTCCGGGACAGATTTGAAGCTTTCTTT. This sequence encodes CASGIFRDRFEAFF.

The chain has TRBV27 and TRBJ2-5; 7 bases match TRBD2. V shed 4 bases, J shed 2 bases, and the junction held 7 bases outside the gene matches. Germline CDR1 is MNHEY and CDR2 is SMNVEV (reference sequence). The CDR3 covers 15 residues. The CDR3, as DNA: TGTGCCAGCAGTTCCCGGGACTACCGGCAAGAGACCCAGTACTTC. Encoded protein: CASSSRDYRQETQYF.

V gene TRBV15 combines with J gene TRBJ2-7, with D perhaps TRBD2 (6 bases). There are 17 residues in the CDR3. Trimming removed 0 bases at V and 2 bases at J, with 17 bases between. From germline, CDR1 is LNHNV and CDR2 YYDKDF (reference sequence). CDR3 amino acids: CATSRDRRYAGTYEQYF. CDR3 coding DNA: TGTGCCACCAGCAGAGATCGCCGGTACGCGGGAACCTACGAGCAGTACTTC.

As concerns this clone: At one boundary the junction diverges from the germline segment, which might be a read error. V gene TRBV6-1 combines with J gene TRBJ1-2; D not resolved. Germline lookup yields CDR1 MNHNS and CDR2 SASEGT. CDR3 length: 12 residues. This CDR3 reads CASSEPEGACLF. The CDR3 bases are TGTGCCAGCAGCGAACCCGAGGGAGCTTGCCTCTTC.